The entry below gives a single TCR beta chain sequence along with its context. This sample is part of a study of cytomegalovirus exposure and HLA in healthy donors. Per the germline V gene, CDR1 is SQVTM and CDR2 is ANQGSEA. V lost 6 bases and J 1 base, leaving 7 bases between the germline ends. This CDR3 region has 12 residues. Primers for the PCR totalled 60 Vbeta and 13 Jbeta. TCRdb keeps only in-frame clones here, not all; method: immunoSEQ multiplex PCR. This table holds around 99,000 clones, 65% to 80% found once. Sequencing was performed on PBMCs. The chain uses TRBV29-1 and TRBJ1-5; D is ambiguous. The source is a male donor in good health and CMV-seronegative. The CDR3 protein is CSVRSSNQPQHF. The CDR3 nucleotides read TGCAGCGTCAGGTCCAGCAATCAGCCCCAGCATTTT.